These 22 T cell receptor beta chains were all obtained from the same sample, sequenced in a study of T cell clones after liver transplantation. Assay: immunoSEQ multiplex PCR; the TCRdb copy retains only in-frame clones and omits some. The table includes some 80,000 clones, 80% to 90% detected once. Sequencing was performed on CD4+ T cells from blood, taken 48 months after liver transplant. These receptors came from a human patient who received a liver transplant. Some T cells may originate from the graft donor.

This chain joins TRBV9 and TRBJ2-1; D remains ambiguous. This CDR3 contains 13 residues. Per the germline V gene, CDR1 is SGDLS and CDR2 is YYNGEE. Trimming pared 0 bases from V and 5 bases from J, leaving 6 bases between. This chain's CDR3 is CASSVGYNNEQFF. The CDR3 DNA sequence: TGTGCCAGCAGCGTAGGCTATAACAATGAGCAGTTCTTC. The variable domain in full, with the rest retrieved from reference TRBV9 and TRBJ2-1, is DSGVTQTPKHLITATGQRVTLRCSPRSGDLSVYWYQQSLDQGLQFLIQYYNGEERAKGNILERFSAQQFPDLHSELNLSSLELGDSALYFCASSVGYNNEQFFGPGTRLTVL.

This rearrangement joins TRBV5-1 to TRBJ2-7; TRBD1 aligns across 9 bases. This CDR3 is built from 15 residues. Germline loops: CDR1 SGHRS, CDR2 YFSETQ. V shed 1 base and J 7 bases; nucleotides not matched to a gene: 9. DNA for the CDR3: TGCGCCAGCAGCTTGCAGGGACAGGGCTCGGGGGAGCAGTACTTC. Translation gives CASSLQGQGSGEQYF. Full variable domain (remainder filled in from reference TRBV5-1 and TRBJ2-7): KAGVTQTPRYLIKTRGQQVTLSCSPISGHRSVSWYQQTPGQGLQFLFEYFSETQRNKGNFPGRFSGRQFSNSRSEMNVSTLELGDSALYLCASSLQGQGSGEQYFGPGTRLTVT.

As regards this clone: One end of the junction does not line up with germline, which may come from a read error. DNA for the CDR3: TGTGCTAGCAGCGCCACAGGGCGGGAGACCCAGTACTTC. Its translation: CASSATGRETQYF. The J gene is TRBJ2-5, the V gene TRBV7-7; weak D call: TRBD1 (6 bases). CDR1 and CDR2 from the germline V gene are SSHAT and FNYEAQ (reference sequence). This CDR3 is 13 amino acids long.

This clone is labeled as medium-sized. The chain recombines TRBV15 with TRBJ2-3; TRBD1 matches at 7 bases. Unmatched junction bases numbered 4, after V lost 8 bases and J lost 2 bases. CDR1 is LNHNV and CDR2 is YYDKDF in the germline V gene (reference sequence). The CDR3 contains 13 residues. CDR3 sequence: CATQTGYTDTQYF. The CDR3 DNA is TGTGCCACCCAGACAGGGTACACAGATACGCAGTATTTT. Filled out from reference TRBV15 and TRBJ2-3, the complete variable domain reads DAMVIQNPRYQVTQFGKPVTLSCSQTLNHNVMYWYQQKSSQAPKLLFHYYDKDFNNEADTPDNFQSRRPNTSFCFLDIRSPGLGDTAMYLCATQTGYTDTQYFGPGTRLTVL.

V and J are TRBV18 and TRBJ1-5; a possible D gene is TRBD1 (6 bases). This CDR3 contains 14 residues. V was shortened by 6 bases and J by 7 bases, with 16 bases between the two germline ends. Germline lookup yields CDR1 KGHSH and CDR2 LQKENI. The CDR3 DNA is TGTGCCAGCTCGGGGGCTGGGGGGTGGCAGCCCCAGCATTTT. Amino acids: CASSGAGGWQPQHF.

The chain carries TRBV6-6 and TRBJ2-1; D may be TRBD1 (6 bases). The CDR3 has 16 residues. CDR1 and CDR2 (germline): MNHNY, SVGAGI (reference sequence). With 7 bases removed from V and 4 bases from J, the gap between germline ends came to 20 bases. The CDR3 sequence: CASTDTDRRLYNEQFF. CDR3 DNA: TGTGCCAGCACTGATACCGACAGGAGGCTTTACAATGAGCAGTTCTTC.

The rearrangement links TRBV5-6 to TRBJ2-5, with 8 bases that match TRBD2. This CDR3 is 16 amino acids long. The V gene's germline CDR1 is SGHDT and CDR2 YYEEEE. The trim removed 1 base at V and 2 bases at J, leaving 7 bases unmatched. The CDR3 spells CASSLTSGPPQETQYF. DNA for the CDR3: TGTGCCAGCAGCTTGACTAGCGGACCCCCACAAGAGACCCAGTACTTC.

DNA for the CDR3: TGTGCCAGCAGCGTAGTGGGGGGGGCCAGCTACACCTTC. Amino acids: CASSVVGGASYTF. This chain links TRBV9 with TRBJ1-2; maybe TRBD1 (6 bases). V shed 0 bases and J shed 9 bases, with 12 bases lying between them. Germline V gene lookup returns CDR1 SGDLS and CDR2 YYNGEE. The CDR3 has 13 amino acids.

Only one count was recorded for this clone. CDR3 sequence reads: CASSVRQGDWPQHF. CDR3 sequence (DNA): TGCGCCAGCAGCGTGAGACAGGGAGATTGGCCCCAGCATTTT. The V call is TRBV5-1, the J call TRBJ1-5; the match to TRBD1 covers 7 bases. The CDR3 sequence is 14 residues long. CDR1 is SGHRS and CDR2 is YFSETQ in the germline V gene. Trimming took 4 bases from V and 9 from J; bases not matched to a gene: 10.

The CDR3 bases are TGTGCCAGCAGCGTATCAGAAAATGAAAAACTGTTTTTT. Its translation: CASSVSENEKLFF. V and J are TRBV5-4 and TRBJ1-4; no definite D call. The V gene lost 4 bases and the J gene lost 5 bases, with 9 bases spanning the gap. This CDR3 has 13 residues. Germline values: CDR1 SGHNT, CDR2 YYREEE (reference sequence).

The V call is TRBV5-4, the J call TRBJ2-5; 12 positions agree with TRBD1. The CDR3 length is 15 residues. Germline loops: CDR1 SGHNT, CDR2 YYREEE (reference sequence). The J segment lost 5 bases and the V segment lost 2 bases, leaving 4 bases of the junction unmatched. CDR3 bases: TGTGCCAGCAGCTTCCCGGGACAGGGGGCCGAGACCCAGTACTTC. Translation gives CASSFPGQGAETQYF.

This chain connects TRBV7-2 to TRBJ2-3; D not certain. Germline loops: CDR1 SGHTA, CDR2 FQGNSA. Between the trimmed V and J ends, which lost 0 bases and 2 bases, there was a span of 9 bases. This CDR3 region has 15 residues. The CDR3 loop reads CASSLALSYTDTQYF. CDR3 in DNA: TGTGCCAGCAGCTTAGCGCTCTCCTACACAGATACGCAGTATTTT.

This chain joins TRBV19 and TRBJ2-3; TRBD1 matches at 7 bases. V lost 3 bases, J lost 2 bases, and 5 bases stayed unmatched. The CDR3 has 15 amino acids. Per germline, CDR1 LNHDA and CDR2 SQIVND (reference sequence). The DNA for the CDR3 is TGTGCCAGTAGTATTAGACAGGGCCCCACAGATACGCAGTATTTT. This gives the protein CASSIRQGPTDTQYF. The variable domain in full, completed from reference TRBV19 and TRBJ2-3, reads DGGITQSPKYLFRKEGQNVTLSCEQNLNHDAMYWYRQDPGQGLRLIYYSQIVNDFQKGDIAEGYSVSREKKESFPLTVTSAQKNPTAFYLCASSIRQGPTDTQYFGPGTRLTVL.

The chain couples TRBV30 to TRBJ2-5, with D possibly being TRBD2 (5 bases). CDR3 length: 14 residues. Trimming left V 1 base short and J 5 bases short, with 14 bases between. Germline CDR1 GTSNPN, CDR2 SVGIG (reference sequence). The CDR3 is CAWSETRVEETQYF. CDR3 DNA sequence: TGTGCCTGGAGTGAGACGCGGGTGGAGGAGACCCAGTACTTC.

CDR3 nucleotides: TGCGCCAGCAGGCCCGGGACTAGCGGGAACTACGAGCAGTACTTC. Translated, it gives CASRPGTSGNYEQYF. This rearrangement joins TRBV10-2 to TRBJ2-7, with TRBD2 identical over 13 bases. This CDR3 comprises 15 residues. V lost 6 bases and J lost 3; bases outside the gene matches: 5. Germline CDR1 and CDR2: WSHSY and SAAADI.

This chain connects TRBV5-1 to TRBJ2-2; D is possibly TRBD2 (5 bases). CDR3 length: 16 residues. Germline CDR1 and CDR2: SGHRS and YFSETQ. The V end was cut by 0 bases, the J end by 6 bases, with 15 bases between. DNA of the CDR3: TGCGCCAGCAGCTTGGCCGAGAGGGCCTCAGCCGGGGAGCTGTTTTTT. Translation: CASSLAERASAGELFF.

The rearrangement joins TRBV7-6 to TRBJ1-6, with TRBD1 matching 10 bases. CDR3 size: 15 residues. The V segment lost 1 base and the J segment 7 bases; nucleotides outside the gene matches: 1. CDR1 and CDR2 (germline): SGHVS, FNYEAQ. The CDR3 sequence is CASSLVGQGNSPLHF. The CDR3, as DNA: TGTGCCAGCAGCTTAGTGGGACAGGGGAATTCACCCCTCCACTTT.

The gene calls are TRBV14 and TRBJ1-2, with D possibly being TRBD1 (6 bases). Germline loops: CDR1 SGHDN, CDR2 FVKESK. The CDR3 length is 16 residues. V lost 1 base, J lost 5 bases, and 17 bases lay in between. The DNA for the CDR3 is TGTGCCAGCAGCCAAGTTCACTTAGGTCAGGGGTATGGCTACACCTTC. Translating it yields CASSQVHLGQGYGYTF.

The J gene is TRBJ1-2, the V gene TRBV14; D gene uncertain. Trimming cost V 2 bases and J 4 bases, with 14 bases left between them. The CDR3 is made up of 15 amino acids. Germline CDR1 SGHDN, CDR2 FVKESK. CDR3 sequence (DNA): TGTGCCAGCAGCCAATTTCCGGGGATAGCCTATGGCTACACCTTC. Translating gives CASSQFPGIAYGYTF.

The chain uses TRBV18 and TRBJ1-1, with D tentatively TRBD1 (5 bases). The CDR3 totals 15 residues. Trimming took off 2 bases at V and 1 base at J, with 11 bases between the two ends. Germline V lookup: CDR1 KGHSH, CDR2 LQKENI. The CDR3 is CASSPVQGWNTEAFF. The CDR3 DNA follows: TGTGCCAGCTCACCAGTTCAGGGATGGAACACTGAAGCTTTCTTT.

This clone was recorded only once. This chain links TRBV19 with TRBJ2-7; 7 bases line up with TRBD1. The J segment lost 4 bases and the V segment lost 0 bases, leaving 21 bases of the junction unmatched. This CDR3 has 20 amino acids. Germline loops: CDR1 LNHDA, CDR2 SQIVND (reference sequence). The CDR3 sequence: CASSIENPTVPRQGRYEQYF. CDR3 nucleotide sequence: TGTGCCAGTAGTATAGAGAACCCCACGGTCCCTCGACAGGGAAGATACGAGCAGTACTTC.

The sample holds a few counts of this clone. The rearrangement links TRBV7-9 to TRBJ1-2; D gene ambiguous. This CDR3 is built from 15 residues. Germline V gene data show CDR1 as SEHNR and CDR2 as FQNEAQ (reference sequence). Trimming took 1 base from V and 8 from J, leaving 17 bases between them. CDR3 residues: CASSLGSSGRDGYTF. DNA of the CDR3: TGTGCCAGCAGCTTAGGGTCAAGCGGGCGTGACGGCTACACCTTC.